A single sample is the source of the 4 T cell receptor beta chains below, sequenced in a study of naive and memory T cell subsets. Study-wide results and limits: A few larger clonotypes appeared in naive repertoires, especially CD8, possibly memory cells re-expressing CD45RA.

Their specific antigens are unknown. The beta constant-region primer was an equimolar mix of two oligonucleotides covering TRBC1 and TRBC2. Four rounds of PCR amplified the ligated cDNA using nested alpha and beta constant-region primers plus SP2. TCRdb re-analysed the UMI-ligation and nested PCR reads in MiXCR, keeping a single row per CDR3 protein. The profile shows 120,000 to 150,000 distinct CDR3 sequences, over 20% of them singletons. The sequencing sample was made of naive CD4+ T cells from blood. The receptor set was obtained from a human donor in good health.

This clonotype was observed a few times. The J gene is TRBJ1-5, the V gene TRBV6-2 or TRBV6-3; D is possibly TRBD1 (6 bases). The CDR3 is 14 amino acids. Trimming removed 6 bases from V and 1 base from J, with 10 bases in between. Germline lookup yields CDR1 MNHEY and CDR2 SVGEGT. CDR3 sequence reads: CASRGGVSNQPQHF. CDR3 DNA sequence: TGTGCCAGCAGGGGGGGCGTAAGCAATCAGCCCCAGCATTTT.

This clonotype was seen repeatedly, ten times or more. V usage is TRBV18 and J usage is TRBJ2-1; TRBD2 matches at 11 bases. With V trimmed by 4 bases and J by 7 bases, 3 bases remained unmatched. The V gene's germline CDR1 is KGHSH and CDR2 LQKENI. There are 14 residues in the CDR3. The chain's CDR3 is CASSQGLAANEQFF. The CDR3 DNA sequence: TGTGCCAGCTCACAGGGACTAGCGGCAAATGAGCAGTTCTTC.

The chain has TRBV5-1 and TRBJ2-7; TRBD2 matches 8 bases. Germline V gene lookup returns CDR1 SGHRS and CDR2 YFSETQ. The junction had 4 bases not matched to a gene; V was cut back by 0 bases and J by 2 bases. The CDR3 length is 15 residues. The DNA of the CDR3 is TGCGCCAGCAGCTTGGTCGGTAGCGGGGCCTACGAGCAGTACTTC. Translated, it gives CASSLVGSGAYEQYF. Variable domain in full (rest from reference TRBV5-1 and TRBJ2-7): KAGVTQTPRYLIKTRGQQVTLSCSPISGHRSVSWYQQTPGQGLQFLFEYFSETQRNKGNFPGRFSGRQFSNSRSEMNVSTLELGDSALYLCASSLVGSGAYEQYFGPGTRLTVT.

There are many counts of this clonotype. This chain uses TRBV6-5 with TRBJ2-1; 10 bases match TRBD2. Germline V gives CDR1 MNHEY, CDR2 SVGAGI. V shed 6 bases, J shed 0 bases, and the junction held 2 bases outside the gene matches. The CDR3 runs to 15 residues. This CDR3 is CASRLAGGSYNEQFF. DNA for the CDR3: TGTGCCAGCAGATTAGCGGGAGGCTCCTACAATGAGCAGTTCTTC.